A single sample gave rise to the 5 T cell receptor beta chains below, sequenced in a study of monozygotic twins with inflammatory bowel disease. TCRdb re-called the 5' RACE reads and gives one entry per CDR3 protein, without DNA. This table holds 110,000 to 150,000 distinct CDR3 sequences. The sequenced sample was blood. The receptors were gathered from a human donor with ulcerative colitis or Crohn's disease, or a healthy co-twin of an affected twin (not recorded which).

This chain uses TRBV20-1 with TRBJ2-7. The CDR3 extends over 11 amino acids. CDR1 is DFQATT, CDR2 SNEGSKA, per germline (reference sequence). This CDR3 reads CSAPNSYEQYF.

V is TRBV28 and J is TRBJ1-4. Per germline, CDR1 MDHEN and CDR2 SYDVKM. CDR3 length: 13 residues. The CDR3 loop reads CASSFLEREKLFF.

The J gene is TRBJ2-7, the V gene TRBV28. There are 12 residues in the CDR3. Per the germline V gene, CDR1 is MDHEN and CDR2 is SYDVKM. The CDR3 region is CASSFSSYEQYF.

The rearrangement joins TRBV18 to TRBJ1-5; TCRdb selects TRBD1, and the lack of DNA leaves this call unchecked. The CDR3 has 13 amino acids. CDR1 is KGHSH and CDR2 is LQKENI in the germline V gene. The CDR3 sequence: CASGQGTNQPQHF. The variable domain in full, completed from reference TRBV18 and TRBJ1-5, reads NAGVMQNPRHLVRRRGQEARLRCSPMKGHSHVYWYRQLPEEGLKFMVYLQKENIIDESGMPKERFSAEFPKEGPSILRIQQVVRGDSAAYFCASGQGTNQPQHFGDGTRLSIL.

J is TRBJ2-3 and V is TRBV5-1; checking the TCRdb D call of TRBD1 is not possible without DNA. This CDR3 is built from 13 residues. The V gene's germline CDR1 is SGHRS and CDR2 YFSETQ. CDR3 loop: CASSVTGKDTQYF. The variable domain in full, with the rest retrieved from reference TRBV5-1 and TRBJ2-3, is KAGVTQTPRYLIKTRGQQVTLSCSPISGHRSVSWYQQTPGQGLQFLFEYFSETQRNKGNFPGRFSGRQFSNSRSEMNVSTLELGDSALYLCASSVTGKDTQYFGPGTRLTVL.